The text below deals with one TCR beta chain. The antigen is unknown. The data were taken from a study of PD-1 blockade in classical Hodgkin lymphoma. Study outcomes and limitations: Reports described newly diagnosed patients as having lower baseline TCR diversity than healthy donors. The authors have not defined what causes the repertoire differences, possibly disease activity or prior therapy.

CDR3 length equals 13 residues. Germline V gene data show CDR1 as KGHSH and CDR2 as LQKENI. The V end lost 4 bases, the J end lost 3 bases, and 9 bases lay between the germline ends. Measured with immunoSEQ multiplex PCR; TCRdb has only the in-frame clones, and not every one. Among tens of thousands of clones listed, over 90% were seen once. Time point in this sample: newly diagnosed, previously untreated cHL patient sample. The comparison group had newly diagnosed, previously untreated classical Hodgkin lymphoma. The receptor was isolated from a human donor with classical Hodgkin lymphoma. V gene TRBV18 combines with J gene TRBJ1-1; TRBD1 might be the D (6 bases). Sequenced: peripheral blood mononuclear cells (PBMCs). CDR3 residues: CASSQYRDTEAFF. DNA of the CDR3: TGTGCCAGCTCACAGTACAGGGACACTGAAGCTTTCTTT.